This passage covers 9 T cell receptor beta chains from one sample sequenced in a study of glioma-infiltrating T cells listed by TCRdb under 2016. The sample was run on an Illumina MiSeq. TCR alpha and beta CDR3 regions were amplified with the iRepertoire nested amplicon-rescue multiplex PCR (arm-PCR) platform from RNA. Through fastp at Q25 and MiXCR, TCRdb rebuilt clones from the public reads, retaining in-frame beta chains. Each CDR3 protein gets just one entry, which takes the most common genes and DNA from the rows behind it. In this sample the table shows under 150,000 distinct CDR3 sequences, more than 35% of which occur a single time. Around 20% of the sample is taken by the ten largest. The sample was glioma tissue, nonneoplastic brain tissue, or PBMCs (not recorded which). The receptors stem from a human donor with low-grade glioma or glioblastoma, undergoing nonglioma brain surgery, or in good health (not recorded which).

The rearrangement joins TRBV12-3 or TRBV12-4 to TRBJ1-5; D not certain. The CDR3 spans 15 residues. Trimming took off 6 bases at V and 0 bases at J, with 12 bases between the two ends. This CDR3 reads CASSQTGYSNQPQHF. The CDR3 nucleotides read TGTGCCAGCAGCCAGACGGGGTATAGCAATCAGCCCCAGCATTTT.

The chain uses TRBV6-1 and TRBJ2-1; 8 bases are a match to TRBD2. Trimming removed 9 bases from V and 3 bases from J; junction bases left unmatched: 7. This CDR3 is built from 14 residues. The germline V gene has CDR1 MNHNS and CDR2 SASEGT. For the CDR3, the DNA is TGTGCCAGTCAACGGGGGGGGCTCTACAATGAGCAGTTCTTC. It encodes CASQRGGLYNEQFF.

This clonotype was detected a few times. The chain has TRBV7-2 and TRBJ2-1, with D hard to call. Germline V CDR1 and CDR2: SGHTA, FQGNSA. This CDR3 comprises 15 residues. The V end lost 2 bases, the J end lost 15 bases, and 23 bases lay between the germline ends. The CDR3 nucleotides read TGTGCCAGCAGCTTAAGGGCAGGCTCCCCCAGACCGCCGTTCTTC. This translates into CASSLRAGSPRPPFF.

This clonotype was seen a handful of times. The chain links TRBV6-1 to TRBJ1-1; D not certain. The CDR3 runs 13 residues. CDR1 is MNHNS, CDR2 SASEGT, per germline. V was clipped by 5 bases and J by 1 base, with 8 bases between them. The CDR3 bases are TGTGCCAGCAGTACATCTAGGAACACTGAAGCTTTCTTT. It is translated as CASSTSRNTEAFF.

The chain links TRBV6-1 to TRBJ2-1; possibly TRBD1 or TRBD2 for D (5 bases each). Germline V gene lookup returns CDR1 MNHNS and CDR2 SASEGT. The V end was cut by 7 bases, the J end by 3 bases, with 13 bases between. CDR3 length equals 14 residues. The DNA for the CDR3 is TGTGCCAGCACTGCCGGGACCAACTACAATGAGCAGTTCTTC. It specifies CASTAGTNYNEQFF.

This clonotype has just a few counts. J is TRBJ1-2 and V is TRBV28, with 9 positions matching TRBD1. The V and J ends lost 5 bases and 1 base, in that order; junction bases with no gene match: 5. The CDR3 extends over 15 amino acids. CDR1 is MDHEN, CDR2 SYDVKM, per germline. The CDR3 DNA reads TGTGCCAGCAGTCCCCGGGACAGGGTTAACTATGGCTACACCTTC. This sequence encodes CASSPRDRVNYGYTF.

The chain recombines TRBV27 with TRBJ2-3; 7 nucleotides agree with TRBD2. This CDR3 is 19 amino acids long. Looked up from germline, CDR1 is MNHEY and CDR2 is SMNVEV (reference sequence). J lost 0 bases, V lost 6 bases, and 18 bases had no gene match. The CDR3, as DNA: TGTGCCAGCAGAACCTACCCGGATTTTAGCGGGCCCAGCACAGATACGCAGTATTTT. It yields the protein CASRTYPDFSGPSTDTQYF.

V gene TRBV6-1 combines with J gene TRBJ2-3; 9 bases agree with TRBD1. Germline values: CDR1 MNHNS, CDR2 SASEGT. The trim removed 7 bases at V and 6 bases at J, leaving 8 bases unmatched. CDR3 length: 14 residues. Written as DNA, the CDR3 is TGTGCCAGCACCCACCGGGACAGGGAGGATACGCAGTATTTT. This sequence encodes CASTHRDREDTQYF.

The chain couples TRBV2 to TRBJ2-7; 8 bases match TRBD1. Germline lookup yields CDR1 SNHLY and CDR2 FYNNEI. The CDR3 is made up of 13 amino acids. With V trimmed by 7 bases and J by 3 bases, 5 bases remained unmatched. The CDR3 here is CASKETGDYEQYF. The CDR3 nucleotides are TGTGCCAGCAAGGAGACAGGGGACTACGAGCAGTACTTC.